These 24 T cell receptor beta chains were sequenced from one sample in a study of T cell responses to AZD1222 COVID-19 vaccine. Here immunoSEQ multiplex PCR was the method, and the copy in TCRdb shows in-frame clones only, minus some. The repertoire includes 90,000 to 150,000 clones, less than 90% of them detected once, and roughly 2.6% sits in the top ten. The sample consisted of peripheral blood, taken on day 0 of AZD1222 vaccination. These receptors all come from an adult in good health.

The chain combines TRBV9 with TRBJ1-6; TRBD1 matches 9 bases. Trimming took 7 bases from V and 10 from J; bases not matched to a gene: 3. The CDR3 runs to 12 residues. Germline loops: CDR1 SGDLS, CDR2 YYNGEE. The CDR3 nucleotides read TGTGCCAGCGGGACAGGGCGCTCACCCCTCCACTTT. This sequence encodes CASGTGRSPLHF.

The chain couples TRBV19 to TRBJ1-1, with no clear D. Germline assignment: CDR1 LNHDA and CDR2 SQIVND (reference sequence). The V end lost 6 bases, the J end lost 5 bases, and 10 bases lay between the germline ends. This CDR3 is 12 amino acids long. The CDR3 here is CASSGILTEAFF. In nucleotides, the CDR3 is TGTGCCAGTAGCGGCATCCTGACTGAAGCTTTCTTT.

This chain uses TRBV5-4 with TRBJ2-1; perhaps TRBD1 as D (6 bases). The CDR3 has 15 residues. Trimming stripped 0 bases from V and 3 bases from J, with 10 bases between. Germline assignment: CDR1 SGHNT and CDR2 YYREEE (reference sequence). The CDR3 DNA follows: TGTGCCAGCAGCTTGGCCAGGGGTGGCTACAATGAGCAGTTCTTC. Its protein product is CASSLARGGYNEQFF.

This sequence joins TRBV27 and TRBJ2-7; D may be TRBD1 (6 bases). CDR3 size: 14 residues. The germline V gene encodes CDR1 MNHEY and CDR2 SMNVEV (reference sequence). V was clipped by 6 bases and J by 2 bases, with 14 bases between them. The CDR3 sequence: CASSPSAGAYEQYF. In DNA form, the CDR3 reads TGTGCCAGCAGCCCTTCCGCAGGGGCCTACGAGCAGTACTTC.

Only one count was recorded for this clone. The V gene is TRBV7-3, the J gene TRBJ1-5; maybe TRBD1 (5 bases). Germline V gene data show CDR1 as SGHTA and CDR2 as FQGTGA. The CDR3 spans 13 residues. V was trimmed by 5 bases and J by 7 bases, leaving 12 bases between them. CDR3 DNA: TGTGCCAGCAGCCCGAGGGGAGGACAGCCCCAGCATTTT. It specifies CASSPRGGQPQHF.

CDR3 DNA: TGTGCCAGCAGTGTCGCCGCAGGGGGTTCGGGAGAAAAACTGTTTTTT. It yields the protein CASSVAAGGSGEKLFF. The chain employs TRBV28 and TRBJ1-4; TRBD1 matches at 7 bases. This CDR3 has 16 amino acids. V was clipped by 5 bases and J by 8 bases; unmatched bases: 14. Germline V gene sequence: CDR1 MDHEN, CDR2 SYDVKM.

The rearrangement uses TRBV5-8 and TRBJ1-2; D is unclear. Deletions cut 1 base from V and 3 bases from J, with 10 bases between. CDR1 and CDR2 from the germline V gene are SGHTS and YDEGEE. The CDR3 loop spans 14 amino acids. Written as DNA, the CDR3 is TGTGCCAGCAGCTTGACAGCCACCTACTATGGCTACACCTTC. This gives the protein CASSLTATYYGYTF.

As regards this clone: The junction does not match germline at one end; this may be a read error. In DNA form, the CDR3 reads TGTGCTAGCAGCCCCAGGATAAACACCGGGGAGCTGTTTTTT. Amino acids: CASSPRINTGELFF. This chain joins TRBV7-7 and TRBJ2-2; no clear D gene. This CDR3 is 14 amino acids long. Germline V lookup: CDR1 SSHAT, CDR2 FNYEAQ (reference sequence).

V usage is TRBV5-1 and J usage is TRBJ1-6, with a tentative D call TRBD1 (5 bases). V was shortened by 2 bases and J by 6 bases, with 12 bases between the two germline ends. The length of the CDR3 is 15 residues. Germline V gene data show CDR1 as SGHRS and CDR2 as YFSETQ. The CDR3 sequence is CASSFEAGFNSPLHF. The DNA of the CDR3 is TGCGCCAGCAGCTTTGAGGCAGGGTTTAATTCACCCCTCCACTTT.

This chain uses TRBV3-1 (or the pseudogene TRBV3-2) with TRBJ2-5; possibly TRBD1 for D (5 bases). The CDR3 consists of 14 residues. Trimming shortened V by 5 bases and J by 5 bases, and 15 bases separated the two germline ends. CDR1 LGHDT and CDR2 YNNKEL come from the germline V gene (reference sequence). CDR3 bases: TGTGCCAGCAGCAGCAAGGGGCCCTGGGAGACCCAGTACTTC. Encoded protein: CASSSKGPWETQYF.

The V call is TRBV20-1, the J call TRBJ2-5, with a possible D match to TRBD2 (5 bases). Germline loops: CDR1 DFQATT, CDR2 SNEGSKA (reference sequence). Deletions cut 5 bases from V and 4 bases from J, with 8 bases between. The CDR3 length is 11 residues. The CDR3 DNA reads TGCAGTGCTCGGACTGGAGAGACCCAGTACTTC. It encodes CSARTGETQYF.

This chain links TRBV11-2 with TRBJ2-2, with D maybe TRBD2 (5 bases). Germline CDR1 is SGHAT and CDR2 is FQNNGV. V gave up 5 bases and J gave up 4 bases, with 14 bases separating them. CDR3 length: 15 residues. The CDR3 DNA follows: TGTGCCAGCAGCGCCGAACTAGTCGGCACCGGGGAGCTGTTTTTT. Translated, it gives CASSAELVGTGELFF.

The chain links TRBV14 to TRBJ2-1, with TRBD2 matching over 10 bases. The CDR3 contains 15 residues. V trimming: 4 bases; J trimming: 3 bases; junction bases outside the gene matches: 3. In germline, CDR1 is SGHDN, CDR2 FVKESK. CDR3 DNA sequence: TGTGCCAGCAGCCCGGGACTAGCGCACTACAATGAGCAGTTCTTC. Protein product: CASSPGLAHYNEQFF.

This sequence joins TRBV5-1 and TRBJ1-6; D is unresolved. V was trimmed by 4 bases and J by 3 bases, leaving 11 bases between them. CDR3 size: 15 residues. In germline, CDR1 is SGHRS, CDR2 YFSETQ. The CDR3 DNA reads TGCGCCAGCAGCCCCACCGAAGACTATAATTCACCCCTCCACTTT. Its translation: CASSPTEDYNSPLHF.

The chain combines TRBV7-8 with TRBJ1-1; tentatively, D is TRBD1 (5 bases). Germline assignment: CDR1 SGHVS and CDR2 FQNEAQ. The CDR3 extends over 13 amino acids. V gave up 5 bases and J gave up 7 bases, with 14 bases separating them. The CDR3, as DNA: TGTGCCAGCAGCCGGAGCAGGGTAGGTGAAGCTTTCTTT. This codes for CASSRSRVGEAFF.

The CDR3 region has the DNA TGTGCCAGCAGTTTATCAGGTGGATACCGTGGGGGGACGGGCGGCTACACCTTC. It codes for CASSLSGGYRGGTGGYTF. The genes are TRBV27 and TRBJ1-2; D is perhaps TRBD1 (5 bases). Germline V gene sequence: CDR1 MNHEY, CDR2 SMNVEV (reference sequence). V lost 0 bases and J 8 bases, leaving 25 bases between the germline ends. The CDR3 length is 18 residues.

This clone turned up a few times. This chain joins TRBV5-6 and TRBJ2-2; 8 bases fit TRBD1. There are 17 residues in the CDR3. After removal of 0 bases from V and 6 bases from J, the junction contained 10 bases not matched to a gene. The germline gives CDR1 SGHDT, CDR2 YYEEEE. The CDR3 sequence is CASSLGTGSGWSGELFF. DNA for the CDR3: TGTGCCAGCAGCTTGGGGACAGGGTCGGGTTGGTCCGGGGAGCTGTTTTTT.

The gene calls are TRBV6-4 and TRBJ1-6; D is ambiguous. Germline CDR1 MRHNA, CDR2 SNTAGT. V gave up 0 bases and J gave up 7 bases, with 10 bases separating them. The CDR3 length is 15 residues. CDR3 sequence (DNA): TGTGCCAGCAGTGACTCCTGGGGAGGAAATTCACCCCTCCACTTT. Its protein is CASSDSWGGNSPLHF.

This chain joins TRBV3-1 (or the pseudogene TRBV3-2) and TRBJ2-7; D is unresolved. This CDR3 is 15 amino acids long. Germline V CDR1 and CDR2: LGHDT, YNNKEL (reference sequence). Deletions cut 1 base from V and 2 bases from J, with 12 bases between. This CDR3 is CASSQGFTDAYEQYF. In DNA, the CDR3 is TGTGCCAGCAGCCAAGGATTCACAGACGCCTACGAGCAGTACTTC.

This chain joins TRBV5-6 and TRBJ1-2, with D unclear. Germline V gene lookup returns CDR1 SGHDT and CDR2 YYEEEE. The length of the CDR3 is 15 residues. The V and J ends lost 1 base and 5 bases respectively, with 15 bases between them. The CDR3 bases are TGTGCCAGCAGCTTGTGGCAGCTAATAATTTATGGCTACACCTTC. Its protein is CASSLWQLIIYGYTF.

The chain uses TRBV7-2 and TRBJ1-1; D is uncertain. This CDR3 contains 15 residues. V lost 5 bases and J lost 0, with 13 bases in between. The germline gives CDR1 SGHTA, CDR2 FQGNSA. The CDR3 DNA is TGTGCCAGCAGCCCATGGAGAAGTATGAACACTGAAGCTTTCTTT. Protein sequence: CASSPWRSMNTEAFF.

The chain couples TRBV12-3 or TRBV12-4 to TRBJ2-7; 7 bases agree with TRBD1. The V segment lost 4 bases and the J segment 3 bases; nucleotides outside the gene matches: 3. This CDR3 is 13 amino acids long. CDR3 loop: CASSWDSRYEQYF. CDR3 DNA: TGTGCCAGCAGTTGGGACAGCCGCTACGAGCAGTACTTC.

The genes are TRBV27 and TRBJ1-6, with D possibly TRBD1 on 6 matching bases. The germline CDR1 and CDR2 sequences are MNHEY and SMNVEV (reference sequence). CDR3 length: 15 amino acids. Trimming took 4 bases from V and 7 from J, leaving 14 bases between them. CDR3 nucleotides: TGTGCCAGCAGTTCGCCCAGGGGCCTAAATTCACCCCTCCACTTT. It encodes CASSSPRGLNSPLHF.

This chain links TRBV11-3 with TRBJ2-7; no clear D gene. This CDR3 spans 11 amino acids. Germline V gene data show CDR1 as SGHNT and CDR2 as YENEEA. Trimming took off 5 bases at V and 6 bases at J, with 8 bases between the two ends. In DNA, the CDR3 is TGTGCCAGCAGCCAAGGTGGCGAGCAGTACTTC. It encodes CASSQGGEQYF.